This T cell receptor beta chain was captured in a study of shared T cell receptors in the human thymus. The data were produced by immunoSEQ multiplex PCR, yet TCRdb's version contains in-frame clones alone and is incomplete. The profile shows just under 550,000 clones, more than 75% of them singletons. In germline, CDR1 is SGHDT, CDR2 YYEEEE. The CDR3 is 14 residues long. Trimming cost V 3 bases and J 6 bases; bases outside gene matches: 5. The same sample was also studied in work on human thymus T cells. This second report adds: Corrective heart surgery yielded the resections from which the thymus tissue came. Apparent skewing of V and J gene usage characterized both thymic and blood repertoires. Unrelated individuals had highly overlapping thymic repertoires, as reported in related research.

The TCR comes from a boy under two years old with a congenital heart defect. V usage is TRBV5-6 and J usage is TRBJ2-7, with TRBD1 matching over 11 bases. The specimen sequenced was thymocytes. For the CDR3, the DNA is TGTGCCAGCAGCTCCGGGACAGGGGGGCTCGAGCAGTACTTC. Its translation is CASSSGTGGLEQYF.